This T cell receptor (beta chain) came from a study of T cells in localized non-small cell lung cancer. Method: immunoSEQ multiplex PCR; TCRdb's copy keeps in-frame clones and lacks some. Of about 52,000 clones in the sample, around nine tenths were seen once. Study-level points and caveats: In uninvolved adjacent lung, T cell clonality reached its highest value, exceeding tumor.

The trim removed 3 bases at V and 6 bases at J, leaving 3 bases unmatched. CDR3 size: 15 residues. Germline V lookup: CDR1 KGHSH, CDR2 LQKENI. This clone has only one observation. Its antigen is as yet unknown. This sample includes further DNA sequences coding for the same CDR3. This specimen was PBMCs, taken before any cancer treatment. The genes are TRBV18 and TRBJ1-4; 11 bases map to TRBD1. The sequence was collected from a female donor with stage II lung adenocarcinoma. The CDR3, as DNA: TGTGCCAGCTCACCCAGGGGACAGGGGGATGAAAAACTGTTTTTT. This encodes CASSPRGQGDEKLFF.